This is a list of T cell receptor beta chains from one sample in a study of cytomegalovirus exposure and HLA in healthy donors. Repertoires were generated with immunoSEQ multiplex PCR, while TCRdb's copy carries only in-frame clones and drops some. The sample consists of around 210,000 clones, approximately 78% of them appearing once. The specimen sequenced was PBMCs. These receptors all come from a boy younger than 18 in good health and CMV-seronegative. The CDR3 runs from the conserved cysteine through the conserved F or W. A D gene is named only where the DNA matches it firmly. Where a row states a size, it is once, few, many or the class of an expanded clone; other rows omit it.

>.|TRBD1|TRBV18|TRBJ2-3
CASSPPHTGARTDTQYF
TGTGCCAGCTCACCACCCCATACAGGGGCGAGGACAGATACGCAGTATTTT
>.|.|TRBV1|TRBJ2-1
CTSSQEGLNEQFF
TGCACCAGCAGCCAAGAGGGACTGAATGAGCAGTTCTTC
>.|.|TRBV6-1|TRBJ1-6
CASRSPRGNSPLHF
TGTGCCAGCAGAAGCCCAAGGGGGAATTCACCCCTCCACTTT
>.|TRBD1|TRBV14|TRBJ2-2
CASTQGANTGELFF
TGTGCCAGCACGCAGGGGGCGAACACCGGGGAGCTGTTTTTT
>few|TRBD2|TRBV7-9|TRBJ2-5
CASSTTSGQETQYF
TGTGCCAGCAGTACGACTAGCGGCCAAGAGACCCAGTACTTC
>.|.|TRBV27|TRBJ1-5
CASSPVYGSNQPQHF
TGTGCCAGCAGTCCCGTCTACGGTAGCAATCAGCCCCAGCATTTT
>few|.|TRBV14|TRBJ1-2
CASSQDPPGDRDGYTF
TGTGCCAGCAGCCAAGATCCGCCAGGGGATAGGGATGGCTACACCTTC
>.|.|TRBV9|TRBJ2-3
CASSPLWRDTQYF
TGTGCCAGCAGCCCACTTTGGAGAGATACGCAGTATTTT
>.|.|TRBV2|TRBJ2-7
CAIGAELGGYEQYF
TGTGCCATCGGAGCGGAGCTAGGGGGATACGAGCAGTACTTC
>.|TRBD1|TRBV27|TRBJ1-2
CASSPGTGGRYTF
TGTGCCAGCAGTCCCGGGACAGGGGGGAGGTACACCTTC
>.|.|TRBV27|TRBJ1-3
CASSLVPTGGGNTIYF
TGTGCCAGCAGTTTGGTTCCTACGGGAGGAGGAAACACCATATATTTT
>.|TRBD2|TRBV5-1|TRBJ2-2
CASSLGSGGPRTGELFF
TGCGCCAGCAGCTTGGGTAGCGGGGGGCCGCGTACCGGGGAGCTGTTTTTT
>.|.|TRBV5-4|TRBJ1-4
CASSSHGTSEKLFF
TGTGCCAGCAGCTCACACGGGACATCTGAAAAACTGTTTTTT
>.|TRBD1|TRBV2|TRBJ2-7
CASRVGQGVAYEQYF
TGTGCCAGCAGAGTCGGACAGGGGGTTGCCTACGAGCAGTACTTC
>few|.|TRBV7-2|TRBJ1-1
CASSLGLLNTEAFF
TGTGCCAGCAGCTTGGGCCTCTTAAACACTGAAGCTTTCTTT
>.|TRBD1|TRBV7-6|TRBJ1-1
CASSSRQGLTEAFF
TGTGCCAGCAGTTCAAGACAGGGTTTGACTGAAGCTTTCTTT
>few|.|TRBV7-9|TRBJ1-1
CASSRLSVEAFF
TGTGCCAGCAGCCGATTGTCGGTAGAAGCTTTCTTT
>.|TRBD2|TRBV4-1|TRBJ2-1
CASRPSLLRGSSYNEQFF
TGCGCCAGCAGACCAAGTCTACTGCGGGGGAGCTCCTACAATGAGCAGTTCTTC
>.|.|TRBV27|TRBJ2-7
CASSPSRGHEQYF
TGTGCCAGCAGTCCTTCAAGGGGCCACGAGCAGTACTTC
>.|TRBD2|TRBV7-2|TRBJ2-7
CASSLAGLAGSEQYF
TGTGCCAGCAGCTTAGCGGGACTAGCGGGAAGCGAGCAGTACTTC
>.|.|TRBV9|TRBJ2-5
CASSVALAQETQYF
TGTGCCAGCAGCGTAGCGCTAGCACAAGAGACCCAGTACTTC
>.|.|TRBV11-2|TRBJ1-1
CASSLSRVNTEAFF
TGTGCCAGCAGCTTATCCCGGGTTAACACTGAAGCTTTCTTT
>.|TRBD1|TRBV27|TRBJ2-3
CASSTRGFSDTQYF
TGTGCCAGCAGTACCAGGGGGTTTTCGGATACGCAGTATTTT
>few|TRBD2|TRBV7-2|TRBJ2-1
CASSLAVRVSGGQRTYNEQFF
TGTGCCAGCAGCTTAGCGGTAAGAGTTAGCGGGGGGCAAAGGACCTACAATGAGCAGTTCTTC
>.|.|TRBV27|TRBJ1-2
CASSLGGLYGYTF
TGTGCCAGCAGTTTAGGAGGTCTCTATGGCTACACCTTC
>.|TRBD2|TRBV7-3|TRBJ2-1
CASSLSLAGSYNEQFF
TGTGCCAGCAGCTTAAGCCTAGCGGGGTCCTACAATGAGCAGTTCTTC
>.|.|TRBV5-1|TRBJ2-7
CASSRDRYEQYF
TGCGCCAGCAGCCGCGACAGATACGAGCAGTACTTC
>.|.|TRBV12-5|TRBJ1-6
CASGDERAGSLHF
TGTGCTAGTGGGGATGAAAGGGCAGGGTCCCTCCACTTT
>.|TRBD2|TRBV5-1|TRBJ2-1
CASSVSLAGPTGNEQFF
TGCGCCAGCAGTGTCAGCCTAGCGGGCCCTACGGGAAATGAGCAGTTCTTC
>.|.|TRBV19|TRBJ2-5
CARSSSGLQETQYF
TGTGCCAGATCCTCCTCGGGATTGCAAGAGACCCAGTACTTC
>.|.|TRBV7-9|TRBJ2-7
CSSSLRISGEQYF
TGTTCCAGCAGCTTGCGAATTTCTGGCGAGCAGTACTTC
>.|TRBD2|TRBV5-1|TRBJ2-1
CASSGGAGGVAMEQFF
TGCGCCAGCAGCGGGGGAGCGGGAGGCGTAGCGATGGAGCAGTTCTTC
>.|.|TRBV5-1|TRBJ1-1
CASSLPELGEAFF
TGCGCCAGCAGCTTACCCGAGCTTGGTGAAGCTTTCTTT
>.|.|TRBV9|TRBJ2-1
CASSVGRDREVRFF
TGTGCCAGCAGCGTGGGACGAGACAGGGAGGTCAGGTTCTTC
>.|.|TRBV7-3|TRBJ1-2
CASRGGEGYGYTF
TGTGCCAGCCGGGGGGGAGAGGGCTATGGCTACACCTTC
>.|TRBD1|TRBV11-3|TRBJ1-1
CASSLVGWDRSTNTEAFF
TGTGCCAGCAGCTTAGTGGGTTGGGACAGGAGCACGAACACTGAAGCTTTCTTT
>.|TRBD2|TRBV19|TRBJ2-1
CASSPHSGSSYNEQFF
TGTGCCAGTAGTCCCCATAGCGGGAGCTCCTACAATGAGCAGTTCTTC
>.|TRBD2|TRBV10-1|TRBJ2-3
CASSQDLAGDGTGSTDTQYF
TGCGCCAGCAGCCAAGACCTAGCGGGAGATGGGACGGGTAGCACAGATACGCAGTATTTT
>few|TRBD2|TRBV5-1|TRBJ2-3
CASSRLLLAGVTDTQYF
TGCGCCAGCAGCCGCCTCTTACTAGCGGGAGTCACAGATACGCAGTATTTT
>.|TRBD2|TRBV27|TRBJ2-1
CASRRSGINEQFF
TGTGCCAGCCGTCGTAGCGGGATAAATGAGCAGTTCTTC
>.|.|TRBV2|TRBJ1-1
CASTISGGEGAKAFF
TGTGCCAGCACCATTAGCGGGGGCGAAGGGGCGAAAGCTTTCTTT
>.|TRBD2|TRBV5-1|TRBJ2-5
CASSIGLADLTQYF
TGCGCCAGCAGCATCGGACTAGCGGACTTGACCCAGTACTTC
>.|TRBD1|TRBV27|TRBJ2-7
CASSFGPGQFSYEQYF
TGTGCCAGCAGTTTTGGCCCGGGACAGTTCTCCTACGAGCAGTACTTC
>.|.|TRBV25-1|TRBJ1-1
CASSESGGGAEAFF
TGTGCCAGCAGTGAATCGGGTGGGGGCGCTGAAGCTTTCTTT
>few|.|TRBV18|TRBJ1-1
CASSPSKNTEAFF
TGTGCCAGCTCACCGTCTAAAAACACTGAAGCTTTCTTT
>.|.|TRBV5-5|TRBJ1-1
CASSLQGPPTTEAFF
TGTGCCAGCAGCTTGCAGGGGCCACCTACCACTGAAGCTTTCTTT
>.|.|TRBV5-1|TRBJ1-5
CASSPRGNQPQHF
TGCGCCAGCAGCCCGAGAGGCAATCAGCCCCAGCATTTT
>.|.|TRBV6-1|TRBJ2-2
CASERVPRNTGELFF
TGTGCCAGTGAACGTGTACCGCGGAACACCGGGGAGCTGTTTTTT